This T cell receptor beta chain was captured by sequencing in a study of blood T cell repertoires in COVID-19. Across the study: Sources were T cells, B-cell-depleted T cells, or PBMCs; the material itself was cDNA or gDNA.

Trimming left V 7 bases short and J 5 bases short, with 23 bases between. This CDR3 comprises 16 residues. Germline loops: CDR1 LNHDA, CDR2 SQIVND (reference sequence). This clone has just a few counts. In the original workflow: Amplification from reference gene primers served as the basis for estimated nucleated cell counts. Repertoires were generated with immunoSEQ multiplex PCR, while TCRdb's copy carries only in-frame clones and drops some. V, J and clone size are taken as reported in that table, and D and trimming were inferred from the DNA itself. The sample yields fewer than 450,000 clones, about 90% seen once.

The clonotype originates from a young man who had recovered from COVID-19. The chain has TRBV19 and TRBJ1-1; D is undetermined. The sample was PBMCs or T cells enriched from blood (not recorded which). This CDR3 reads CASTEIPPRVDTEAFF. In DNA form, the CDR3 reads TGTGCCAGTACCGAGATACCGCCGAGGGTGGATACTGAAGCTTTCTTT.